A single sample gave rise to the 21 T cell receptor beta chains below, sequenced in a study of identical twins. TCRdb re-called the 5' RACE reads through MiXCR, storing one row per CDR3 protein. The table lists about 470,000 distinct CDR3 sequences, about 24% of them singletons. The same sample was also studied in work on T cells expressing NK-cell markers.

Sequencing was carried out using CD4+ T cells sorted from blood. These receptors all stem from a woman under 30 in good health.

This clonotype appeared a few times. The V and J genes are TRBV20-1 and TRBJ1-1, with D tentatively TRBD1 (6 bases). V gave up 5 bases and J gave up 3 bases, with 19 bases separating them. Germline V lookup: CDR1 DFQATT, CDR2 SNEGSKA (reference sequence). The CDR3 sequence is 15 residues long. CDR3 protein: CSASRFRGDHTEAFF. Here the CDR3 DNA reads TGCAGTGCTTCTAGATTTAGGGGGGACCACACTGAAGCTTTCTTT.

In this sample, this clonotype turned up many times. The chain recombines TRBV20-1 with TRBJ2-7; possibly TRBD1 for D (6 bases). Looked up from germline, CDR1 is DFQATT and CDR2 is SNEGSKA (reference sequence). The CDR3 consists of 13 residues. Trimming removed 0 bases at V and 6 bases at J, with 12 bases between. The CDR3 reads CSARDTGTGEQYF. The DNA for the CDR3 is TGCAGTGCTAGAGATACAGGGACGGGCGAGCAGTACTTC.

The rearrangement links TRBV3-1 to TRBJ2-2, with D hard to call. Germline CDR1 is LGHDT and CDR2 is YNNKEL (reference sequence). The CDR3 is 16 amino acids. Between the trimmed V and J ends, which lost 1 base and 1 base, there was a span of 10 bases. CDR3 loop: CASSQGTSRNTGELFF. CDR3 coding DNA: TGTGCCAGCAGCCAAGGGACGTCCCGGAACACCGGGGAGCTGTTTTTT.

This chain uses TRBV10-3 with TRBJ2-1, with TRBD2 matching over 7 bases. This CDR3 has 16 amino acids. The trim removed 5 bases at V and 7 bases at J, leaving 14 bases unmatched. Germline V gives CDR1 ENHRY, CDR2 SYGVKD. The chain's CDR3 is CAISLGPPGLTNEQFF. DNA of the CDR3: TGTGCCATCAGTCTCGGACCACCGGGACTAACTAATGAGCAGTTCTTC.

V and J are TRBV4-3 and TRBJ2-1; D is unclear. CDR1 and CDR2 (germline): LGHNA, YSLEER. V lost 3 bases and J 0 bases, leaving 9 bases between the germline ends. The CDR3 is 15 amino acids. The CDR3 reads CASSHGLSSYNEQFF. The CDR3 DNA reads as TGCGCCAGCAGCCATGGCTTAAGCTCCTACAATGAGCAGTTCTTC.

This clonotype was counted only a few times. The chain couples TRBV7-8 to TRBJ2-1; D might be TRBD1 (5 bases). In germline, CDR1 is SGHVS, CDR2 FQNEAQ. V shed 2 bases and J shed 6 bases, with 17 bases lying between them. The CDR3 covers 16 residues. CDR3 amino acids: CASSLLGAGILNEQFF. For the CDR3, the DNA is TGTGCCAGCAGCTTATTAGGGGCAGGGATTCTCAATGAGCAGTTCTTC.

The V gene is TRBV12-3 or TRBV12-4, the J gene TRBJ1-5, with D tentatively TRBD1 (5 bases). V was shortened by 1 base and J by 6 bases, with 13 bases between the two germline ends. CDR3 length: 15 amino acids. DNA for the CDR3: TGTGCCAGCAGTTTAGGGCAGGGTGGAACTCAGCCCCAGCATTTT. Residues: CASSLGQGGTQPQHF.

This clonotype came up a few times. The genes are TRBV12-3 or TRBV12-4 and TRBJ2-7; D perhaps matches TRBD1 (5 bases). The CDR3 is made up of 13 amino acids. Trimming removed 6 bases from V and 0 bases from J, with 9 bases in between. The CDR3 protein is CASSDRSSYEQYF. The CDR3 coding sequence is TGTGCCAGCAGCGACAGAAGCTCCTACGAGCAGTACTTC.

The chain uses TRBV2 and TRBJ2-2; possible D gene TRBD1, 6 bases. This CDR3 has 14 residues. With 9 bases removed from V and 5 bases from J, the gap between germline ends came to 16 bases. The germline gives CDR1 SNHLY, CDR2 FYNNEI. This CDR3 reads CARNRAPGTGELFF. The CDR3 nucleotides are TGTGCCAGGAACAGGGCGCCGGGGACCGGGGAGCTGTTTTTT.

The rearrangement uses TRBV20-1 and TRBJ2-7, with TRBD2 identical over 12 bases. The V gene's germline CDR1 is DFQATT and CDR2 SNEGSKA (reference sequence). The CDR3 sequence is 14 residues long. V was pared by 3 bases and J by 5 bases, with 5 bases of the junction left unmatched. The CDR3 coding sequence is TGCAGTGCTAGCAGACTAGCGGGAGTGAACGAGCAGTACTTC. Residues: CSASRLAGVNEQYF.

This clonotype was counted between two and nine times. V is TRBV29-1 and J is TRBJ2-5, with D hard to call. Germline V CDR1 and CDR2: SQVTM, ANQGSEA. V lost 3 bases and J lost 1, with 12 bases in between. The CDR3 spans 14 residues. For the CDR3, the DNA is TGCAGCGTTGACGATCCTTCTACCCAAGAGACCCAGTACTTC. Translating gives CSVDDPSTQETQYF.

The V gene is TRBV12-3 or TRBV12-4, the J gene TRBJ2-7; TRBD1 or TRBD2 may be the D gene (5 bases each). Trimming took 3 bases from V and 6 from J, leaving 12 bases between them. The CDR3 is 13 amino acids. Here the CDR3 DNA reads TGTGCCAGCAGTTTCACTGGGGGATCCGAGCAGTACTTC. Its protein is CASSFTGGSEQYF.

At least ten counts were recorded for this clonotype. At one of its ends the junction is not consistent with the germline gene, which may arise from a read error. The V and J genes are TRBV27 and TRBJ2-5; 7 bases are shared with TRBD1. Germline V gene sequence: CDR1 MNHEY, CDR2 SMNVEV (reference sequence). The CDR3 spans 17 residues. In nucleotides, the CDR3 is TGTGCCAGCAGTTTTAGTCCCAGGGGGAGAGTCCAAGTGACCCAGTACTTC. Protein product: CASSFSPRGRVQVTQYF.

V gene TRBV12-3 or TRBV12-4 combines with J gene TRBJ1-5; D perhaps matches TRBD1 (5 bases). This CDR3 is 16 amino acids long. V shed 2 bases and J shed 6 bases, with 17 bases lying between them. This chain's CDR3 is CASSLRAGGGTQPQHF. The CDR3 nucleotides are TGTGCCAGCAGTTTAAGGGCCGGCGGGGGTACTCAGCCCCAGCATTTT.

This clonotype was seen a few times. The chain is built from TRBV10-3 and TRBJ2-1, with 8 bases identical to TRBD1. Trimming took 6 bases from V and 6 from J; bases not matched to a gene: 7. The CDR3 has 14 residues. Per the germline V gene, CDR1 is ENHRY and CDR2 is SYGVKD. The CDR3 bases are TGTGCCATCAGCGCCGGGACAGGAACCAATGAGCAGTTCTTC. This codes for CAISAGTGTNEQFF.

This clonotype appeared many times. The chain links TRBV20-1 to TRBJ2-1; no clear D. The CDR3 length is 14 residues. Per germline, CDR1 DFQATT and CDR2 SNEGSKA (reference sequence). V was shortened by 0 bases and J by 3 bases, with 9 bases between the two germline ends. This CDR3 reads CSARDRQDYNEQFF. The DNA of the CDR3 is TGCAGTGCTAGAGATAGGCAGGACTACAATGAGCAGTTCTTC.

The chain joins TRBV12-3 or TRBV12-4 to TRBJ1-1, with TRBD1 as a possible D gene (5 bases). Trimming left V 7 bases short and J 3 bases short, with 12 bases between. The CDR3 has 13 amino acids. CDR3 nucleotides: TGTGCCAGCAACCTCGACAGTCACACTGAAGCTTTCTTT. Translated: CASNLDSHTEAFF.

DNA for the CDR3: TGTGCCAGCAAAGACAGGGCTCACACTGAAGCTTTCTTT. It yields the protein CASKDRAHTEAFF. This chain connects TRBV6-1 to TRBJ1-1; 7 positions match TRBD1. CDR1 and CDR2 from the germline V gene are MNHNS and SASEGT. This CDR3 is 13 amino acids long. The trim removed 7 bases at V and 3 bases at J, leaving 5 bases unmatched.

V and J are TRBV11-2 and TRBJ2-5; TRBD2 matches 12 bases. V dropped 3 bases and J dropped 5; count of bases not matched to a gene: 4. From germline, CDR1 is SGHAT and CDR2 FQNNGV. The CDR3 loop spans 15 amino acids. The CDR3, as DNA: TGTGCCAGCAGCTTCATGACTAGCGGGAGTGAGACCCAGTACTTC. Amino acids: CASSFMTSGSETQYF.

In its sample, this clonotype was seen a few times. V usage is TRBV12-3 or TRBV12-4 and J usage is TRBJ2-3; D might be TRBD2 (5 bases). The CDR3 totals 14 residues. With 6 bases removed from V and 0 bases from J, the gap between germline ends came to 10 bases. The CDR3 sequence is CASSPWTSTDTQYF. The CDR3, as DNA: TGTGCCAGCAGCCCTTGGACTAGCACAGATACGCAGTATTTT.

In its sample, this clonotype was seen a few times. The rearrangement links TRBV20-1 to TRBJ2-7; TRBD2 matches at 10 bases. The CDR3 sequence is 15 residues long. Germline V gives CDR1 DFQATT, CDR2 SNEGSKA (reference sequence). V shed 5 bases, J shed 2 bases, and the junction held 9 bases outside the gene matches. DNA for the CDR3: TGCAGTGCTGCAATTGGGACTAGCGCAACCTACGAGCAGTACTTC. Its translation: CSAAIGTSATYEQYF.